These T cell receptor beta chains were read from a single sample in a study of blood T cells in healthy people across ages. TCRdb called the 5' RACE reads again in MiXCR, with one record for every CDR3 protein. The sample yields approximately 830,000 distinct CDR3 sequences, 55% to 65% seen once. The sample consisted of blood. These TCRs come from a man aged 30 to 39 in good health. CDR3s include the opening cysteine and the closing phenylalanine or tryptophan. A D gene is named only where the DNA matches it firmly. The listing skips clone size in some rows; elsewhere it reads once, few, many or a size class.

NA,TRBJ2-1,NA,TRBV4-2,CASSPGPRQINEQFF,TGTGCCAGCAGCCCCGGACCCCGACAGATCAATGAGCAGTTCTTC
NA,TRBJ2-4,NA,TRBV12-3/TRBV12-4,CASRPLGRGVAKNIQYF,TGTGCCAGCAGGCCCCTCGGGAGAGGGGTAGCCAAAAACATTCAGTACTTC
NA,TRBJ1-6,TRBD1,TRBV30,CAWSPGGNSPLHF,TGTGCCTGGAGCCCAGGGGGCAATTCACCCCTCCACTTT
NA,TRBJ2-1,TRBD1,TRBV5-5,CASSWYLTGTGGYNEQFF,TGTGCCAGCAGCTGGTACCTCACCGGGACAGGGGGCTACAATGAGCAGTTCTTC
NA,TRBJ2-5,NA,TRBV28,CASSSDFLGGTQYF,TGTGCCAGCAGTTCTGATTTCTTAGGGGGGACCCAGTACTTC
NA,TRBJ2-7,NA,TRBV7-2,CASSPSNWRGPYEQYF,TGTGCCAGCAGCCCTTCGAACTGGCGGGGACCCTACGAGCAGTACTTC
few,TRBJ2-5,TRBD1,TRBV7-7,CATGGSGFQETQYF,TGTGCCACAGGGGGATCAGGCTTCCAAGAGACCCAGTACTTC
few,TRBJ1-6,NA,TRBV7-3,CASSLRGGENNSPLHF,TGTGCCAGCAGCTTAAGGGGTGGTGAGAATAATTCACCCCTCCACTTT
NA,TRBJ2-4,NA,TRBV7-2,CASSLVGGRGIAKNIQYF,TGTGCCAGCAGCTTAGTGGGGGGGCGGGGAATAGCCAAAAACATTCAGTACTTC
NA,TRBJ2-3,NA,TRBV6-4,CASSEGEVADTQYF,TGTGCCAGCAGTGAGGGGGAGGTGGCAGATACGCAGTATTTT
NA,TRBJ2-5,NA,TRBV4-1,CASSHRRQALGETQYF,TGCGCCAGCAGCCACCGAAGACAGGCCCTCGGAGAGACCCAGTACTTC
few,TRBJ1-4,NA,TRBV2,CASKRTENEKLFF,TGTGCCAGCAAGAGGACAGAGAATGAAAAACTGTTTTTT
NA,TRBJ2-2,TRBD2,TRBV20-1,CSARPSGGVDTGELFF,TGCAGTGCTAGACCGAGCGGGGGTGTAGACACCGGGGAGCTGTTTTTT
NA,TRBJ2-7,NA,TRBV18,CASSPSGTIEQYF,TGTGCCAGCTCACCTTCCGGGACGATCGAGCAGTACTTC
once,TRBJ2-7,NA,TRBV18,CASSPAGPEYEQYF,TGTGCCAGCTCACCGGCGGGGCCCGAGTACGAGCAGTACTTC
NA,TRBJ2-5,NA,TRBV6-1,CASSVSWETQYF,TGTGCCAGCAGCGTCTCATGGGAGACCCAGTACTTC
NA,TRBJ2-3,TRBD2,TRBV4-3,CAGSQDIPPTSGLTDTQYF,TGCGCCGGCAGCCAAGATATCCCCCCGACTAGCGGTTTGACAGATACGCAGTATTTT
NA,TRBJ2-1,TRBD2,TRBV4-3,CASSKRGGDEQFF,TGCGCCAGCAGCAAGCGGGGGGGCGATGAGCAGTTCTTC
NA,TRBJ1-1,NA,TRBV20-1,CSALPGFLNTEAFF,TGCAGTGCCCTCCCAGGTTTCTTGAACACTGAAGCTTTCTTT
once,TRBJ2-7,TRBD2,TRBV20-1,CSAPGTSGGEEQYF,TGCAGTGCTCCCGGGACTAGCGGGGGAGAGGAGCAGTACTTC
NA,TRBJ2-1,TRBD1,TRBV11-2,CASSLGDDRGLNNEQFF,TGTGCCAGCAGTTTAGGCGACGACAGGGGTCTCAACAATGAGCAGTTCTTC
few,TRBJ2-7,NA,TRBV27,CASRPLGGSYEQYF,TGTGCCAGCAGACCTCTAGGGGGTTCCTACGAGCAGTACTTC
NA,TRBJ2-7,NA,TRBV7-9,CASTPRLSSYEQYF,TGTGCCAGCACCCCCCGGCTCTCCTCCTACGAGCAGTACTTC
NA,TRBJ2-1,TRBD1,TRBV6-1,CASSPGQVNSEQFF,TGTGCCAGCAGTCCGGGACAGGTTAATAGTGAGCAGTTCTTC
NA,TRBJ2-5,NA,TRBV18,CASSPGSRKATQYF,TGTGCCAGCTCACCAGGATCGCGGAAAGCGACCCAGTACTTC
NA,TRBJ1-5,TRBD1,TRBV6-2/TRBV6-3,CASREGQALNQPQHF,TGTGCCAGCAGGGAGGGACAGGCTCTCAATCAGCCCCAGCATTTT
NA,TRBJ2-5,NA,TRBV6-2/TRBV6-3,CASRSLRETQYF,TGTGCCAGCAGGTCTCTGAGAGAGACCCAGTACTTC
few,TRBJ2-5,NA,TRBV20-1,CSARNPGTAETQYF,TGCAGTGCTAGAAACCCCGGGACCGCCGAGACCCAGTACTTC
NA,TRBJ1-5,NA,TRBV10-3,CAIRTGDNQPQHF,TGTGCCATCAGAACCGGGGACAATCAGCCCCAGCATTTT
NA,TRBJ2-1,NA,TRBV10-3,CAVSDGDEQFF,TGTGCCGTCAGTGACGGCGATGAGCAGTTCTTC
NA,TRBJ2-3,TRBD2,TRBV7-9,CTSSLGLAGGMEDTQYF,TGTACCAGCAGCTTAGGACTAGCGGGGGGGATGGAAGATACGCAGTATTTT
few,TRBJ2-7,NA,TRBV20-1,CSAESSSIRYEQYF,TGCAGTGCCGAAAGTTCCTCGATCCGCTACGAGCAGTACTTC
NA,TRBJ2-7,NA,TRBV6-2/TRBV6-3,CASSSGLFEQYF,TGTGCCAGCAGTTCGGGACTTTTCGAGCAGTACTTC
NA,TRBJ2-7,NA,TRBV11-1,CASSRRRTYGQYF,TGTGCCAGCAGCCGTCGAAGAACCTACGGGCAGTACTTC
NA,TRBJ2-1,TRBD2,TRBV9,CASSVGGGTQETQFF,TGTGCCAGCAGCGTAGGCGGGGGGACACAAGAGACCCAGTTCTTC
NA,TRBJ2-4,TRBD2,TRBV4-1,CASGPPGLKNIQYF,TGCGCCAGCGGGCCACCGGGACTAAAAAACATTCAGTACTTC
NA,TRBJ1-1,NA,TRBV28,CASSRGPVSTEAFF,TGTGCCAGCAGCCGAGGGCCAGTTTCCACTGAAGCTTTCTTT
NA,TRBJ2-5,TRBD2,TRBV14,CASSARGSHGTQYF,TGTGCCAGCAGCGCGCGGGGGAGCCACGGGACCCAGTACTTC
few,TRBJ1-6,NA,TRBV20-1,CSAPAEGSYNSPLHF,TGCAGTGCCCCGGCGGAAGGCTCCTATAATTCACCCCTCCACTTT
NA,TRBJ2-6,TRBD2,TRBV12-3/TRBV12-4,CASSPRTSGGVSGANVLTF,TGTGCCAGCAGTCCCCGGACTAGCGGGGGTGTCTCTGGGGCCAACGTCCTGACTTTC
NA,TRBJ2-3,NA,TRBV6-5,CASSRPSGRGRDTQYF,TGTGCCAGCAGTCGTCCATCAGGCAGGGGCCGAGATACGCAGTATTTT
NA,TRBJ1-2,NA,TRBV28,CASSLRAREGYTF,TGTGCCAGCAGTTTACGGGCGCGGGAAGGCTACACCTTC
NA,TRBJ1-2,NA,TRBV29-1,CSVREDDYGYTF,TGCAGCGTTCGGGAAGATGATTATGGCTACACCTTC
NA,TRBJ2-7,TRBD2,TRBV20-1,CSPRDYQSYEQYF,TGCAGTCCGCGGGACTATCAATCCTACGAGCAGTACTTC
NA,TRBJ2-7,TRBD1,TRBV18,CASSPGTGGDEQYF,TGTGCCAGCTCACCAGGGACAGGGGGAGACGAGCAGTACTTC
NA,TRBJ1-1,NA,TRBV14,CASSHSQNTEAFF,TGTGCCAGCAGCCATAGCCAGAACACTGAAGCTTTCTTT
few,TRBJ2-5,TRBD2,TRBV12-3/TRBV12-4,CASSLKRGGSWQETQYF,TGTGCCAGCAGCCTTAAGCGGGGGGGCTCCTGGCAAGAGACCCAGTACTTC
NA,TRBJ1-2,NA,TRBV6-2/TRBV6-3,CASSNTGFNYGYTF,TGTGCCAGCAGTAACACAGGCTTCAACTATGGCTACACCTTC
few,TRBJ2-1,NA,TRBV11-3,CASSYSGGTNNEQFF,TGTGCCAGCAGCTATAGCGGCGGCACAAACAATGAGCAGTTCTTC